Presented here are 9 T cell receptor beta chains from one specimen sequenced in a study of read filtering for tumor transcriptome and immune sequencing. The library was built from about 400 ng RNA with molecular barcoded adaptors for alpha/delta and beta/gamma chains. Each CDR3 protein gets one entry after TCRdb re-called the reads with MiXCR. Among some 15,000 distinct CDR3 sequences listed, 20% were seen once. The source material was a population of CD138-negative cells sorted from bone marrow. These receptors all stem from a donor aged 40 or older with multiple myeloma.

In regard to this clonotype: This may be a read error: a much more frequent sequence differs by one nucleotide. CDR3 protein: CASSLAGGGTEALF. The CDR3 nucleotides read TGCGCCAGCAGCTTGGCAGGAGGAGGCACTGAAGCTCTCTTT. The chain joins TRBV5-1 to TRBJ1-1; D not certain. The CDR3 has 14 amino acids. Germline CDR1 and CDR2: SGHRS and YFSETQ.

The chain carries TRBV19 and TRBJ2-7; D is perhaps TRBD2 (5 bases). The CDR3 has 13 amino acids. Trimming stripped 8 bases from V and 6 bases from J, with 17 bases between. Per germline, CDR1 LNHDA and CDR2 SQIVND (reference sequence). CDR3 residues: CASADGWAGEQYF. The CDR3 coding sequence is TGTGCCAGTGCCGACGGGTGGGCGGGCGAGCAGTACTTC.

Of note for this clonotype: The CDR3 does not end in the conserved phenylalanine or tryptophan, so this is likely a read error. The gene calls are TRBV5-1 and TRBJ1-1, with a tentative D call TRBD1 (5 bases). The V end lost 0 bases, the J end lost 1 base, and 10 bases lay between the germline ends. The CDR3 length is 15 residues. Per the germline V gene, CDR1 is SGHRS and CDR2 is YFSETQ. The CDR3 sequence is CASSLVGARNTEAFS. The CDR3 DNA follows: TGCGCCAGCAGCTTGGTTGGGGCGCGGAACACTGAAGCTTTCTCT.

This clonotype appeared many times. The rearrangement uses TRBV5-1 and TRBJ1-1; D is perhaps TRBD1 (5 bases). V dropped 4 bases and J dropped 5 bases, with 24 bases sitting between them. Germline loops: CDR1 SGHRS, CDR2 YFSETQ. The CDR3 sequence is 17 residues long. The chain's CDR3 is CASSLEFSTDGRTEAFF. The CDR3 DNA reads as TGCGCCAGCAGCCTGGAGTTTTCGACAGACGGACGGACTGAAGCTTTCTTT.

About this clonotype: A far larger clone is a single base away, which makes a read error likely. V gene TRBV10-3 combines with J gene TRBJ2-1, with 7 positions matching TRBD2. Germline-derived CDR1 and CDR2 are ENHRY and SYGVKD. The CDR3 is 15 residues long. Here the CDR3 DNA reads TGTGCCATCAGTGAGCCACTTCTCAGCGGGGAGACCCAGAACTTC. This sequence encodes CAISEPLLSGETQNF.

This clonotype appeared many times. The rearrangement uses TRBV7-2 and TRBJ2-7, with 8 bases matching TRBD1. V lost 5 bases to trimming and J lost 3 bases; unmatched junction nucleotides: 18. The CDR3 has 18 residues. The V gene's germline CDR1 is SGHTA and CDR2 FQGNSA. CDR3 DNA: TGTGCCAGCAGCGCGTATCGGTGGCGGGGACAGGATTTCTACGAGCAGTACTTC. It encodes CASSAYRWRGQDFYEQYF.

This clonotype was observed a few times. This chain connects TRBV5-6 to TRBJ2-5; 9 positions match TRBD1. Looked up from germline, CDR1 is SGHDT and CDR2 is YYEEEE. CDR3 length equals 16 residues. V dropped 3 bases and J dropped 1; count of bases not matched to a gene: 7. CDR3: CASSSLGQGTQETQYF. CDR3 nucleotides: TGTGCCAGCAGCTCTCTGGGACAGGGAACCCAAGAGACCCAGTACTTC.

As regards this clonotype: An end of the junction does not agree with germline; a read error may underlie this. V gene TRBV11-2 combines with J gene TRBJ2-5; TRBD1 might be the D (6 bases). The length of the CDR3 is 16 residues. CDR1 and CDR2 from the germline V gene are SGHAT and FQNNGV. The CDR3 DNA follows: TGTGCCAGCAGCTTAGCCCAGGGGACGTACCAAGAGACCCAGCACTTC. Its translation: CASSLAQGTYQETQHF.

CDR3 sequence: CASSLASSGQETQYF. CDR3 sequence (DNA): TGTGCCAGCAGCTTAGCTTCTTCGGGGCAAGAGACCCAGTACTTC. The V gene is TRBV7-2, the J gene TRBJ2-5, with D possibly being TRBD2 (5 bases). The V gene's germline CDR1 is SGHTA and CDR2 FQGNSA. This CDR3 is 15 amino acids long. V dropped 0 bases and J dropped 2 bases, with 10 bases sitting between them. The entire variable domain, with the rest obtained from reference TRBV7-2 and TRBJ2-5, is as follows: GAGVSQSPSNKVTEKGKDVELRCDPISGHTALYWYRQSLGQGLEFLIYFQGNSAPDKSGLPSDRFSAERTGGSVSTLTIQRTQQEDSAVYLCASSLASSGQETQYFGPGTRLLVL.